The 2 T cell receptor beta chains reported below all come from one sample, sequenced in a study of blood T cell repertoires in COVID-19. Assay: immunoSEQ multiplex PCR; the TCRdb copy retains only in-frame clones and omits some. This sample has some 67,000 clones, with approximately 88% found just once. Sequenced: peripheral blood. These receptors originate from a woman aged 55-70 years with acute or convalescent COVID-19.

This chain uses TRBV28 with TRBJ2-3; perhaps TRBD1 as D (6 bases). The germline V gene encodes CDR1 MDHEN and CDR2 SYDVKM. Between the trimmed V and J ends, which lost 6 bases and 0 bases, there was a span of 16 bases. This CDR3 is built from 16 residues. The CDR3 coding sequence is TGTGCCAGCAGGCCTACAGGGTTCCGTAGCACAGATACGCAGTATTTT. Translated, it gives CASRPTGFRSTDTQYF. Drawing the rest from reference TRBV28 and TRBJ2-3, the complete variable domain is DVKVTQSSRYLVKRTGEKVFLECVQDMDHENMFWYRQDPGLGLRLIYFSYDVKMKEKGDIPEGYSVSREKKERFSLILESASTNQTSMYLCASRPTGFRSTDTQYFGPGTRLTVL.

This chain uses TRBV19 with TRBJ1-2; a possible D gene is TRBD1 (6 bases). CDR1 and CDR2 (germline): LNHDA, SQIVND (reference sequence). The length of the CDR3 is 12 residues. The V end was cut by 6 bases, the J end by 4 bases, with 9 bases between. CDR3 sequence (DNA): TGTGCCAGTAGAACAGGGACCTATGGCTACACCTTC. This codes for CASRTGTYGYTF.